This T cell receptor beta chain was identified during a study of blood T cells in healthy people across ages. Study observations and caveats: PBMCs that were unsorted prevented a conclusive naive versus antigen-experienced comparison. Age brought a roughly linear fall in TCR beta diversity measured per million T cells.

The sample holds a few counts of this clonotype. What it binds is unknown. PCR was performed a second time for roughly 7 to 12 cycles using a sample-barcoded 5' primer and a J-beta primer mix. A single record per CDR3 protein comes from TCRdb applying MiXCR to the 5' RACE reads. The sample has almost 550,000 distinct CDR3 sequences; around 24% are singletons. The V segment lost 4 bases and the J segment 3 bases; nucleotides outside the gene matches: 6. Germline-derived CDR1 and CDR2 are MDHEN and SYDVKM. The CDR3 has 14 residues. The same data also contributed to another study, on T cells of mothers and their children. That work contributes: Sample barcodes and 2-4 random nucleotides came from the second PCR's M1S primer.

Sequenced material: blood. This receptor was identified in a boy aged 5-17 years in good health. The V gene is TRBV28, the J gene TRBJ2-7, with TRBD1 matching 7 bases. The CDR3 protein is CASSSGTADYEQYF. The CDR3 coding sequence is TGTGCCAGCAGTTCTGGGACAGCCGACTACGAGCAGTACTTC.